These 25 T cell receptor beta chains originate from one sample sequenced in a study of T-cell reconstitution after alpha-beta-depleted transplantation in children. TCRbeta library construction was performed incorporating unique molecular identifiers. TCRdb recomputed calls from the PCR reads with MiXCR, one row per CDR3 protein. The data contain around 380,000 distinct CDR3 sequences, roughly 10% of them singletons. Source: PBMCs from the stem cell graft donor, taken from the stem cell graft. The receptors come from a human donor who donated a stem cell graft to a child with acute myeloid leukemia.

The V and J genes are TRBV27 and TRBJ2-2, with D perhaps given as TRBD1 or TRBD2 (6 bases each). Trimming shortened V by 3 bases and J by 4 bases, and 12 bases separated the two germline ends. This CDR3 spans 15 amino acids. From germline, CDR1 is MNHEY and CDR2 SMNVEV (reference sequence). The CDR3: CASSFQGTLTGELFF. Here the CDR3 DNA reads TGTGCCAGCAGTTTCCAGGGGACTCTCACCGGGGAGCTGTTTTTT.

The gene calls are TRBV9 and TRBJ1-1; the match to TRBD1 covers 9 bases. This CDR3 is 17 amino acids long. Germline-derived CDR1 and CDR2 are SGDLS and YYNGEE. V shed 0 bases and J 2 bases; nucleotides not matched to a gene: 8. The CDR3 protein is CASSVEGQGRGNTEAFF. The DNA for the CDR3 is TGTGCCAGCAGCGTAGAGGGACAGGGTAGGGGTAACACTGAAGCTTTCTTT.

V is TRBV5-1 and J is TRBJ2-3; D is tentatively TRBD1 or TRBD2 (5 bases each). CDR3 length: 15 residues. Germline CDR1 reads SGHRS; CDR2 reads YFSETQ. Trimming removed 0 bases at V and 2 bases at J, with 10 bases between. CDR3 nucleotide sequence: TGCGCCAGCAGCTTGGATCGGGGCACCACAGATACGCAGTATTTT. It encodes CASSLDRGTTDTQYF.

This clonotype was counted a few times. The V gene is TRBV15, the J gene TRBJ1-1; D uncertain. The germline CDR1 and CDR2 sequences are LNHNV and YYDKDF (reference sequence). The length of the CDR3 is 15 residues. V gave up 1 base and J gave up 5 bases, with 14 bases separating them. The CDR3 nucleotides are TGTGCCACCAGCAGAGGGGTGTTAGGACTGACTGAAGCTTTCTTT. Encoded protein: CATSRGVLGLTEAFF.

The chain links TRBV5-1 to TRBJ2-5; D uncertain. V dropped 0 bases and J dropped 5 bases, with 14 bases sitting between them. Germline V lookup: CDR1 SGHRS, CDR2 YFSETQ. CDR3 length: 15 amino acids. The chain's CDR3 is CASSLGQIRAETQYF. Here the CDR3 DNA reads TGCGCCAGCAGCTTGGGGCAGATAAGGGCGGAGACCCAGTACTTC.

A few counts support this clonotype. V and J are TRBV4-1 and TRBJ2-3, with TRBD2 identical over 7 bases. Germline V gives CDR1 MGHRA, CDR2 YSYEKL. V was pared by 1 base and J by 1 base, with 5 bases of the junction left unmatched. The CDR3 is 16 amino acids. CDR3 nucleotide sequence: TGCGCCAGCAGCCAAGTTACGGGGAGGGGCACAGATACGCAGTATTTT. This gives the protein CASSQVTGRGTDTQYF.

A few counts support this clonotype. The rearrangement links TRBV7-2 to TRBJ2-7; unclear D gene. There are 13 residues in the CDR3. Per germline, CDR1 SGHTA and CDR2 FQGNSA. The germline V and J ends were trimmed by 3 bases and 3 bases, with 9 bases remaining between them. DNA for the CDR3: TGTGCCAGCAGCTTGAACTGGAACTACGAGCAGTACGTC. As protein: CASSLNWNYEQYV.

The chain employs TRBV4-3 and TRBJ2-2; D is possibly TRBD1 (5 bases). The length of the CDR3 is 15 residues. Germline V gene data show CDR1 as LGHNA and CDR2 as YSLEER. V lost 0 bases, J lost 4 bases, and 9 bases lay in between. CDR3 in DNA: TGCGCCAGCAGCCAAGAAGCCAGGGCCACCGGGGAGCTGTTTTTT. Translated, it gives CASSQEARATGELFF.

The table lists this clonotype with many counts. The chain has TRBV20-1 and TRBJ2-5; D ambiguous. CDR1 and CDR2 (germline): DFQATT, SNEGSKA (reference sequence). The V end lost 0 bases, the J end lost 12 bases, and 14 bases lay between the germline ends. This CDR3 is 12 amino acids long. CDR3 amino acids: CSARDLTGREYF. In DNA, the CDR3 is TGCAGTGCTAGAGATCTAACTGGACGGGAGTACTTC.

This clonotype was seen a single time. V gene TRBV12-3 or TRBV12-4 combines with J gene TRBJ1-2; D is undetermined. This CDR3 has 13 residues. Trimming left V 3 bases short and J 3 bases short, with 8 bases between. The CDR3 DNA sequence: TGTGCCAGCAGTTTCGGGCAGTACTATGGCTACACCTTC. Translated: CASSFGQYYGYTF.

This clonotype was observed many times. The gene calls are TRBV5-1 and TRBJ2-1; 7 nucleotides match TRBD2. V gave up 0 bases and J gave up 5 bases; unmatched junction bases: 2. Germline CDR1 SGHRS, CDR2 YFSETQ. CDR3 length: 14 amino acids. CDR3 loop: CASSLALANNEQFF. DNA for the CDR3: TGCGCCAGCAGCTTGGCACTAGCGAACAATGAGCAGTTCTTC.

The rearrangement joins TRBV7-2 to TRBJ1-1; TRBD1 matches 10 bases. The CDR3 is 17 amino acids. The V and J ends lost 1 base and 1 base, in that order; junction bases with no gene match: 6. Germline V lookup: CDR1 SGHTA, CDR2 FQGNSA. CDR3 bases: TGTGCCAGCAGCTTAGGGAGGAGGGACAGGGGGAACACTGAAGCTTTCTTT. It specifies CASSLGRRDRGNTEAFF.

The V and J genes are TRBV7-2 and TRBJ2-1; D remains ambiguous. In germline, CDR1 is SGHTA, CDR2 FQGNSA. Trimming took off 1 base at V and 2 bases at J, with 9 bases between the two ends. The CDR3 loop spans 15 amino acids. The chain's CDR3 is CASSLEVAPYNEQFF. The CDR3 nucleotides are TGTGCCAGCAGCTTAGAGGTAGCCCCCTACAATGAGCAGTTCTTC.

This clonotype was observed at least ten times. The V gene is TRBV15, the J gene TRBJ2-5; D is unclear. CDR1 LNHNV and CDR2 YYDKDF come from the germline V gene (reference sequence). CDR3 length: 15 amino acids. V was pared by 0 bases and J by 5 bases, with 13 bases between. The CDR3 loop is CATSRDPSGLETQYF. CDR3 nucleotides: TGTGCCACCAGCAGAGATCCCTCGGGCCTGGAGACCCAGTACTTC.

This clonotype was observed a few times. This chain joins TRBV7-6 and TRBJ1-1; no firm D call. V lost 5 bases, J lost 0 bases, and 16 bases lay in between. This CDR3 spans 16 amino acids. Germline values: CDR1 SGHVS, CDR2 FNYEAQ. The CDR3 coding sequence is TGTGCCAGCAGCCCTGAGGAAGCTCACATGAACACTGAAGCTTTCTTT. Amino acid sequence: CASSPEEAHMNTEAFF. Full variable domain (rest looked up from reference TRBV7-6 and TRBJ1-1): GAGVSQSPRYKVTKRGQDVALRCDPISGHVSLYWYRQALGQGPEFLTYFNYEAQQDKSGLPNDRFSAERPEGSISTLTIQRTEQRDSAMYRCASSPEEAHMNTEAFFGQGTRLTVV.

This clonotype was seen a few times. This chain links TRBV29-1 with TRBJ2-7, with 7 bases that match TRBD1. The germline gives CDR1 SQVTM, CDR2 ANQGSEA. The CDR3 has 14 residues. V lost 6 bases to trimming and J lost 5 bases; unmatched junction nucleotides: 13. The CDR3 nucleotides are TGCAGCGTGCAGGGGGACCTTAGCTGGGACGAGCAGTACTTC. It translates to CSVQGDLSWDEQYF.

This clonotype was counted between two and nine times. The rearrangement joins TRBV5-1 to TRBJ2-5, with 7 bases lining up with TRBD1. The CDR3 has 14 amino acids. Per germline, CDR1 SGHRS and CDR2 YFSETQ. The V segment lost 6 bases and the J segment 1 base; nucleotides outside the gene matches: 6. The CDR3 nucleotides are TGCGCCAGCAAGGTTGACAGGGCCCAAGAGACCCAGTACTTC. Translating gives CASKVDRAQETQYF.

This chain connects TRBV7-2 to TRBJ2-5; 13 positions agree with TRBD2. Germline-derived CDR1 and CDR2 are SGHTA and FQGNSA. The CDR3 contains 16 residues. V was clipped by 5 bases and J by 3 bases; unmatched bases: 6. CDR3 protein: CASSTGLAGKKETQYF. For the CDR3, the DNA is TGTGCCAGCAGCACGGGACTAGCGGGAAAAAAAGAGACCCAGTACTTC. The variable domain in full, completed from reference TRBV7-2 and TRBJ2-5, reads GAGVSQSPSNKVTEKGKDVELRCDPISGHTALYWYRQSLGQGLEFLIYFQGNSAPDKSGLPSDRFSAERTGGSVSTLTIQRTQQEDSAVYLCASSTGLAGKKETQYFGPGTRLLVL.

The chain uses TRBV7-2 and TRBJ2-5, with a tentative D call TRBD2 (5 bases). V was trimmed by 5 bases and J by 0 bases, leaving 16 bases between them. Germline CDR1 SGHTA, CDR2 FQGNSA. The CDR3 runs 16 residues. The CDR3, as DNA: TGTGCCAGCAGCCCCCCTAGGCGAGGGAACCAAGAGACCCAGTACTTC. This codes for CASSPPRRGNQETQYF. Supplemented by reference TRBV7-2 and TRBJ2-5, the full variable domain reads GAGVSQSPSNKVTEKGKDVELRCDPISGHTALYWYRQSLGQGLEFLIYFQGNSAPDKSGLPSDRFSAERTGGSVSTLTIQRTQQEDSAVYLCASSPPRRGNQETQYFGPGTRLLVL.

The chain has TRBV5-5 and TRBJ1-4, with D perhaps TRBD1 (5 bases). The CDR3 runs 14 residues. In germline, CDR1 is SGHKS, CDR2 YYEKEE (reference sequence). V was pared by 4 bases and J by 8 bases, with 15 bases between. CDR3 amino acids: CASSRTPLGEKLFF. As DNA, the CDR3 is TGTGCCAGCAGCCGGACACCTTTGGGGGAAAAACTGTTTTTT.

This clonotype came up many times. The chain employs TRBV5-1 and TRBJ2-5; 7 bases agree with TRBD2. CDR3 length equals 14 residues. Trimming took 4 bases from V and 3 from J; bases not matched to a gene: 6. In germline, CDR1 is SGHRS, CDR2 YFSETQ. CDR3: CASSTTGTKETQYF. The CDR3 DNA reads as TGCGCCAGCAGCACCACCGGGACTAAAGAGACCCAGTACTTC.

This clonotype was picked up a small number of times. The chain uses TRBV24-1 and TRBJ2-2; D might be TRBD2 (6 bases). The CDR3 sequence is 14 residues long. Trimming cost V 6 bases and J 3 bases, with 10 bases left between them. Germline lookup yields CDR1 KGHDR and CDR2 SFDVKD. Here the CDR3 reads CATSSGAYTGELFF. For the CDR3, the DNA is TGTGCCACCAGTTCGGGAGCGTACACCGGGGAGCTGTTTTTT.

The J gene is TRBJ2-3, the V gene TRBV4-3; possible D gene TRBD2, 6 bases. Per the germline V gene, CDR1 is LGHNA and CDR2 is YSLEER. The CDR3 has 15 residues. The V gene lost 1 base and the J gene lost 2 bases, with 10 bases spanning the gap. CDR3 amino acids: CASSQVGGYTDTQYF. CDR3 DNA: TGCGCCAGCAGCCAAGTCGGGGGATACACAGATACGCAGTATTTT.

In this sample, this clonotype turned up a few times. The junction differs from germline at one of its ends, possibly a read error. This chain connects TRBV20-1 to TRBJ2-3, with 13 bases lining up with TRBD2. The CDR3 covers 16 residues. Looked up from germline, CDR1 is DFQATT and CDR2 is SNEGSKA (reference sequence). The DNA for the CDR3 is TGCAGTGCTGTACCACGGACTAGCGGGAGTTCAGATACGCAGTGTTTT. Protein sequence: CSAVPRTSGSSDTQCF.

This clonotype has ten or more counts. This sequence joins TRBV19 and TRBJ2-5; 14 bases agree with TRBD2. Trimming took 4 bases from V and 5 from J; bases not matched to a gene: 6. CDR1 LNHDA and CDR2 SQIVND come from the germline V gene (reference sequence). CDR3 length equals 16 residues. The DNA of the CDR3 is TGTGCCAGTAGTACAACCGGGACTAGCGGGAGTGAGACCCAGTACTTC. Residues: CASSTTGTSGSETQYF.